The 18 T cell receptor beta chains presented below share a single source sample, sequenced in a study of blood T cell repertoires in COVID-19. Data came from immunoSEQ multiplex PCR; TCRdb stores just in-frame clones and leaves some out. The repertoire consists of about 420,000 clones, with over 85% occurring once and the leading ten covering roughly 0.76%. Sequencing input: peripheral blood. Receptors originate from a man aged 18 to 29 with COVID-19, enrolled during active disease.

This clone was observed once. The CDR3 DNA reads TGTGCCGTTAGATCCGGGAACACTGAAGCTTTCTTT. This translates into CAVRSGNTEAFF. The V gene is TRBV19, the J gene TRBJ1-1; D is unresolved. Trimming took off 11 bases at V and 1 base at J, with 11 bases between the two ends. CDR1 and CDR2 (germline): LNHDA, SQIVND (reference sequence). The CDR3 consists of 12 residues.

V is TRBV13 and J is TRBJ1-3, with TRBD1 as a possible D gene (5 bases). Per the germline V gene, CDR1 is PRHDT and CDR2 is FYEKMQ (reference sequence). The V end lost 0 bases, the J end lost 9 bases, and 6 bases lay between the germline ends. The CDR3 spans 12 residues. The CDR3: CASSLGRGTIYF. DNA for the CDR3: TGTGCCAGCAGCTTAGGAAGGGGCACCATATATTTT.

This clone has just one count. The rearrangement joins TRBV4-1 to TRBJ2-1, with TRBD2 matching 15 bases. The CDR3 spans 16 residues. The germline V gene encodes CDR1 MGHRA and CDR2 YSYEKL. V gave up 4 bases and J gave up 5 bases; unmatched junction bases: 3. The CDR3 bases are TGCGCCAGCAGCCTTGGACTAGCGGGAGGGAACAATGAGCAGTTCTTC. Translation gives CASSLGLAGGNNEQFF.

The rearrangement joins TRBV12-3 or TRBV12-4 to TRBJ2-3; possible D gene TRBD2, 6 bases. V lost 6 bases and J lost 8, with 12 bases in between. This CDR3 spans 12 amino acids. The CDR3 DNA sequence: TGTGCCAGCAGGGGGACTTACGCTACGCAGTATTTT. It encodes CASRGTYATQYF.

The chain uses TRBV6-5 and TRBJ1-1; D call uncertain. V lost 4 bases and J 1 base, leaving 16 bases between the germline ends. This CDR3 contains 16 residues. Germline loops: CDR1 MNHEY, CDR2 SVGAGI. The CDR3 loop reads CASSSRGRAQNTEAFF. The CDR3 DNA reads TGTGCCAGCAGTTCTCGGGGTAGGGCGCAGAACACTGAAGCTTTCTTT.

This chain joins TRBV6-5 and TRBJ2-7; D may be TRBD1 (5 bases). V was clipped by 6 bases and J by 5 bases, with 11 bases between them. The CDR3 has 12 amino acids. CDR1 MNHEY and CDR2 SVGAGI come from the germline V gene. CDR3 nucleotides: TGTGCCAGCAGAGTCTGGGGCGACGAGCAGTACTTC. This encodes CASRVWGDEQYF.

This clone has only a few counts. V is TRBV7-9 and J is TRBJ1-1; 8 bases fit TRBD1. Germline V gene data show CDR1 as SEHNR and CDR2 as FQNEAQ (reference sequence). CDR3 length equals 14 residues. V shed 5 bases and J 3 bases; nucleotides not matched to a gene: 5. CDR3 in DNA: TGTGCCAGCAGCGTCGGACAGGGACACACTGAAGCTTTCTTT. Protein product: CASSVGQGHTEAFF.

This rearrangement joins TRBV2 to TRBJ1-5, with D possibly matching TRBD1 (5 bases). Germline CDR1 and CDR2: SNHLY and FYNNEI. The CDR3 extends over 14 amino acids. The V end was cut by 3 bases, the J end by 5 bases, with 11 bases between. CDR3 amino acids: CASSDRTTDQPQHF. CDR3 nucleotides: TGTGCCAGCAGTGATAGGACAACCGATCAGCCCCAGCATTTT.

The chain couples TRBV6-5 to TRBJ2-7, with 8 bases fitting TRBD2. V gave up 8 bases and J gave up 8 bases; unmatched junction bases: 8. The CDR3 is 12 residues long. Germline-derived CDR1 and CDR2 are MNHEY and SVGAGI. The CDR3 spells CASSISGSKQYF. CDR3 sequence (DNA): TGTGCCAGCTCTATCAGCGGGAGCAAGCAGTACTTC.

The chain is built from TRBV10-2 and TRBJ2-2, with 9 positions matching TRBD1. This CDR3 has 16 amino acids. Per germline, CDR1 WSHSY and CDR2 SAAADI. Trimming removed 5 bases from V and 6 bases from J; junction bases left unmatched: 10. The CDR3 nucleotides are TGCGCCAGCAGTTGGCGGGACAGGGACCCCCCCGGGGAGCTGTTTTTT. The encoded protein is CASSWRDRDPPGELFF.

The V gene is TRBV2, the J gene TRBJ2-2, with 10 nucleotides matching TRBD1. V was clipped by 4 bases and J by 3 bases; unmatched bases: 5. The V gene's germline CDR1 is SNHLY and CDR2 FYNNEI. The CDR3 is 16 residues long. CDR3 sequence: CASSATGGADTGELFF. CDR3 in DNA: TGTGCCAGCAGTGCGACAGGGGGCGCGGACACCGGGGAGCTGTTTTTT. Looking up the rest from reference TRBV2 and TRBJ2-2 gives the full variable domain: EPEVTQTPSHQVTQMGQEVILRCVPISNHLYFYWYRQILGQKVEFLVSFYNNEISEKSEIFDDQFSVERPDGSNFTLKIRSTKLEDSAMYFCASSATGGADTGELFFGEGSRLTVL.

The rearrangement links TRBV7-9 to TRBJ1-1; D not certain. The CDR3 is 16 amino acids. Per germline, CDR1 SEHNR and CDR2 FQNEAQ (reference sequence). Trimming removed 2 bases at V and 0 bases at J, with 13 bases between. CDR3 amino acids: CASSLTPYALNTEAFF. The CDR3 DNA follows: TGTGCCAGCAGCTTAACGCCCTACGCCCTGAACACTGAAGCTTTCTTT.

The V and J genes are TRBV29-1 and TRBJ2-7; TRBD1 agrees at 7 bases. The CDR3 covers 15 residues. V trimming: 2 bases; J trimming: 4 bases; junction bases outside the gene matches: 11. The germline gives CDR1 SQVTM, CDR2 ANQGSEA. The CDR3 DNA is TGCAGCGTTGAAAAACAAGGACAGGTTCGGTACGAGCAGTACTTC. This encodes CSVEKQGQVRYEQYF.

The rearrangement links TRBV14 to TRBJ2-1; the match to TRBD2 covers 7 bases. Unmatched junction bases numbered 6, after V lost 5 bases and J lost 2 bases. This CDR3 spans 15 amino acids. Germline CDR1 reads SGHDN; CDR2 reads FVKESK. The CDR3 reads CASSNRDYTYNEQFF. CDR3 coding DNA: TGTGCCAGCAGCAACCGGGACTACACCTACAATGAGCAGTTCTTC.

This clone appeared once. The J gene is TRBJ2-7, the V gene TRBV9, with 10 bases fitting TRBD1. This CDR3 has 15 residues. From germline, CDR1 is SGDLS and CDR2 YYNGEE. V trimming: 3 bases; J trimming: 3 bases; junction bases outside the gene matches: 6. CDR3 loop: CASSASGTGVYEQYF. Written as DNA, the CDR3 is TGTGCCAGCAGCGCGTCTGGGACAGGGGTCTACGAGCAGTACTTC.

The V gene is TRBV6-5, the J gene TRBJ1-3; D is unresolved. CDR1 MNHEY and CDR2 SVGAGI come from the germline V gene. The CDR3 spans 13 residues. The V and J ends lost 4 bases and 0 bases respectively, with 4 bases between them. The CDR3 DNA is TGTGCCAGCAGTTCTAGCTCTGGAAACACCATATATTTT. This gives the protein CASSSSSGNTIYF.

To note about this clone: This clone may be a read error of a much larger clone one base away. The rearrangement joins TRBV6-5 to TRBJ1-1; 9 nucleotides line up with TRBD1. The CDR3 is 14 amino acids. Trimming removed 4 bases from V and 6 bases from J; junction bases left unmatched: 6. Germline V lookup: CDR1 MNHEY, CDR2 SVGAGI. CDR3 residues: CASSSGTGWSEAFF. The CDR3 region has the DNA TGTGCCAGCAGTTCCGGGACAGGGTGGTCTGAAGCTTTCTTT.

CDR3 sequence: CASSEWGQDNMNTEAFF. The CDR3 DNA is TGTGCCAGCAGTGAATGGGGACAGGATAACATGAACACTGAAGCTTTCTTT. The chain links TRBV6-1 to TRBJ1-1; 8 bases fit TRBD1. With 2 bases clipped from V and 0 bases from J, the junction kept 8 bases outside the gene matches. This CDR3 is 17 amino acids long. Germline CDR1 reads MNHNS; CDR2 reads SASEGT.